The rows below give T cell receptor beta chains drawn from one sample of a study of T cell responses to AZD1222 COVID-19 vaccine. Here immunoSEQ multiplex PCR was the method, and the copy in TCRdb shows in-frame clones only, minus some. The data hold 100,000 or so clones, with about nine tenths observed a single time. The sample here was peripheral blood, taken on day 0 of AZD1222 vaccination. The receptors here all came from an adult in good health. Both conserved end residues are part of each CDR3. The order of the fields is clone size, D gene, J gene, V gene, CDR3 DNA, CDR3 protein. The D gene is left open where the match is weak. A row's size may be missing; if present it is once, few, many or a size class.

abundance: -
d_gene: -
j_gene: TRBJ1-5
v_gene: TRBV3-1/TRBV3-2
CDR3nt: TGTGCCAGCACCACACTGTTTGAGGAAAATCAGCCCCAGCATTTT
CDR3aa: CASTTLFEENQPQHF

abundance: -
d_gene: -
j_gene: TRBJ1-4
v_gene: TRBV29-1
CDR3nt: TGCAGCGTCGGGTTTGCTAATGAAAAACTGTTTTTT
CDR3aa: CSVGFANEKLFF

abundance: -
d_gene: -
j_gene: TRBJ1-2
v_gene: TRBV18
CDR3nt: TGTGCCAGCTCACCCCAGACGGGGGGAGGTCGTTTAGGAAGTGGCTACACCTTC
CDR3aa: CASSPQTGGGRLGSGYTF

abundance: -
d_gene: TRBD1
j_gene: TRBJ1-5
v_gene: TRBV2
CDR3nt: TGTGCCAGCAGGCGGACAGGGGATCAGCCCCAGCATTTT
CDR3aa: CASRRTGDQPQHF

abundance: -
d_gene: -
j_gene: TRBJ1-5
v_gene: TRBV28
CDR3nt: TGTGCCAGCAGTTTATGGGGGGAGGGGCTGAAGCCCCAGCATTTT
CDR3aa: CASSLWGEGLKPQHF

abundance: -
d_gene: -
j_gene: TRBJ2-7
v_gene: TRBV2
CDR3nt: TGTGCCAGCAGTGAATCCCGACAGAATATCTACGAGCAGTACTTC
CDR3aa: CASSESRQNIYEQYF

abundance: -
d_gene: -
j_gene: TRBJ2-3
v_gene: TRBV27
CDR3nt: TGTGCCAGCAGTCCATTCGAAATTATCACAGATACGCAGTATTTT
CDR3aa: CASSPFEIITDTQYF

abundance: -
d_gene: TRBD1
j_gene: TRBJ1-4
v_gene: TRBV6-7
CDR3nt: TGTGCCAGCAGTACTACAGGGGGCGCGGGCGAAAAACTGTTTTTT
CDR3aa: CASSTTGGAGEKLFF

abundance: -
d_gene: -
j_gene: TRBJ1-2
v_gene: TRBV4-1
CDR3nt: TGCGCCAGCAGCCCATCACCGGACGACCTCTCTTATGGCTACACCTTC
CDR3aa: CASSPSPDDLSYGYTF

abundance: -
d_gene: -
j_gene: TRBJ1-1
v_gene: TRBV11-2
CDR3nt: TGTGCCAGCAGAATAGGGACGGAAGCTTTCTTT
CDR3aa: CASRIGTEAFF

abundance: -
d_gene: -
j_gene: TRBJ1-1
v_gene: TRBV3-1/TRBV3-2
CDR3nt: TGTGCCAGCAGCCAATCGGGTGGAAAACTTGAAGCTTTCTTT
CDR3aa: CASSQSGGKLEAFF

abundance: -
d_gene: -
j_gene: TRBJ2-7
v_gene: TRBV13
CDR3nt: TGTGCCAGCTCTAAGGATAGCTCCTACGAGCAGTACTTC
CDR3aa: CASSKDSSYEQYF

abundance: once
d_gene: TRBD1
j_gene: TRBJ2-7
v_gene: TRBV6-6
CDR3nt: TGTGCCAGCAGTGTGGGACAGGGGAAAGGCGACGAGCAGTACTTC
CDR3aa: CASSVGQGKGDEQYF

abundance: -
d_gene: -
j_gene: TRBJ2-2
v_gene: TRBV3-1/TRBV3-2
CDR3nt: TGTGCCAGCAGCCAAGATAATTTCGGGGAGCTGTTTTTT
CDR3aa: CASSQDNFGELFF

abundance: once
d_gene: -
j_gene: TRBJ1-6
v_gene: TRBV10-3
CDR3nt: TGTGCCATCAGTGAGTCTGGCGGGACCTCAAATTCACCCCTCCACTTT
CDR3aa: CAISESGGTSNSPLHF